This TCR beta chain emerged from a study of blood T cell repertoires in COVID-19. TCRdb's table, derived via immunoSEQ multiplex PCR, lists solely in-frame clones and lacks some. The sample lists roughly 280,000 clones, approximately 83% occurring once. Sequenced: peripheral blood. The receptor was isolated from a woman in her 70s with acute or convalescent COVID-19.

The CDR3 here is CASSFQGYPYEQYF. The CDR3 nucleotides read TGTGCCAGCAGTTTTCAGGGATATCCCTACGAGCAGTACTTC. This chain links TRBV27 with TRBJ2-7; TRBD1 is a possible D gene (5 bases). Germline V gene data show CDR1 as MNHEY and CDR2 as SMNVEV (reference sequence). The CDR3 consists of 14 residues. The V end was cut by 3 bases, the J end by 2 bases, with 11 bases between.